This note documents a single T cell receptor beta chain sequence. Its antigen remains unknown. The record originates from a study of T cell repertoires in cytomegalovirus infection. Study-wide background: Public TCR beta signature analysis indicated the presence of both CMV infection and matching HLA type.

TCRdb analysed the reads with MiXCR anew, one entry per CDR3 protein. This table holds roughly 300,000 distinct CDR3 sequences, over 7.5% found once. Study observations and caveats: Summed frequency of public TCR beta families distinguished CMV carriers with the relevant HLA. Clonotypes of TCR beta that were HLA-C-restricted and CMV-specific dominated the ex vivo response.

Germline CDR1 is KGHSH and CDR2 is LQKENI. Deletions cut 0 bases from V and 4 bases from J, with 9 bases between. The CDR3 covers 15 residues. The source of this sequence is a human donor in good health (CMV status not recorded). Some clones in this sample may be carry-over from other donors' samples. Source material: PBMCs. This chain links TRBV18 with TRBJ1-4; D uncertain. CDR3 protein: CASSPPNLYNEKLFF. For the CDR3, the DNA is TGTGCCAGCTCACCACCGAATCTCTATAATGAAAAACTGTTTTTT. The complete variable domain, with remaining parts taken from reference TRBV18 and TRBJ1-4, reads NAGVMQNPRHLVRRRGQEARLRCSPMKGHSHVYWYRQLPEEGLKFMVYLQKENIIDESGMPKERFSAEFPKEGPSILRIQQVVRGDSAAYFCASSPPNLYNEKLFFGSGTQLSVL.